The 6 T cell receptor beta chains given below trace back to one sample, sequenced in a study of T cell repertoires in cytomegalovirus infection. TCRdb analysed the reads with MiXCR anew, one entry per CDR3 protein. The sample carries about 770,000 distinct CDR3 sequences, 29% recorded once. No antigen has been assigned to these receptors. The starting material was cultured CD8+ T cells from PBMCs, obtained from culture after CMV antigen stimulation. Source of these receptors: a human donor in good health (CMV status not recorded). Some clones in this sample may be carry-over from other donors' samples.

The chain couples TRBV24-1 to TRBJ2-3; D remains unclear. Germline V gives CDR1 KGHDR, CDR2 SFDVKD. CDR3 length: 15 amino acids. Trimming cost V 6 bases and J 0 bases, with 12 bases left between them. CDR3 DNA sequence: TGTGCCACCAGTCCAACAGTTCTGAGCACAGATACGCAGTATTTT. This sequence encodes CATSPTVLSTDTQYF.

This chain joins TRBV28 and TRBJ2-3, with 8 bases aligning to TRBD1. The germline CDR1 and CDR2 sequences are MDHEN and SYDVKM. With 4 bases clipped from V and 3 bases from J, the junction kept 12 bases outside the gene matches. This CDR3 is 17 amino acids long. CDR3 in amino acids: CASSWSQGDVETDTQYF. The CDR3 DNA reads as TGTGCCAGCAGTTGGTCACAGGGGGATGTTGAGACAGATACGCAGTATTTT.

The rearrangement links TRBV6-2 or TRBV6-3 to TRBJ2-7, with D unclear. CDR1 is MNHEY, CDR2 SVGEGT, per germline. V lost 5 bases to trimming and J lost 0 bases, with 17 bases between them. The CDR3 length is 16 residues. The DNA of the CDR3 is TGTGCCAGCAGTGCGCCTTGGGCCTCCGGCTCCTACGAGCAGTACGTC. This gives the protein CASSAPWASGSYEQYV.

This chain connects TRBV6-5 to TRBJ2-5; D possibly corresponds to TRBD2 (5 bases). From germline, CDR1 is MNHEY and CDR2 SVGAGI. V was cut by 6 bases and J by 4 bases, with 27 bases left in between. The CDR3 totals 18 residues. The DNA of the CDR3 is TGTGCCAGCAGCCCCGGTGGACTGGCTGTGGGAACCCGAGAGACCCAGTACTTC. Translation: CASSPGGLAVGTRETQYF.

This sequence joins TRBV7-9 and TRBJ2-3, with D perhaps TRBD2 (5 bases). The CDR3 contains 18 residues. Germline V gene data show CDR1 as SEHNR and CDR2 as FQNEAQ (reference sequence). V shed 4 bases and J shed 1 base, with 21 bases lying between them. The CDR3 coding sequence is TGTGCCAGCAGCTCGGCCTCTCGGACTGGCGATGGCACAGATACGCAGTATTTT. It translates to CASSSASRTGDGTDTQYF.

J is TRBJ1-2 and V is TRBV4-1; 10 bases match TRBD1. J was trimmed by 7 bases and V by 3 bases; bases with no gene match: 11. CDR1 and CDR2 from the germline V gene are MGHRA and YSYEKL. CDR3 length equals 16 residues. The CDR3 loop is CASSQVLSGTGVGYTF. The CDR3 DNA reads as TGCGCCAGCAGCCAGGTCCTCTCAGGGACAGGGGTTGGCTACACCTTC.